This TCR beta chain was identified during a study of T cell repertoires in cytomegalovirus infection. This clonotype was observed a few times. TCRdb passed the reads through MiXCR, listing each CDR3 protein once. The table lists roughly 760,000 distinct CDR3 sequences, under 40% of them singletons. Trimming removed 7 bases at V and 9 bases at J, with 6 bases between. The CDR3 runs 10 residues. Sequenced sample: PBMCs. The chain is built from TRBV12-3 or TRBV12-4 and TRBJ2-2; the D is unclear. This TCR derives from a human donor in good health (CMV status not recorded). Some clones in this sample may be carry-over from other donors' samples. CDR3 residues: CASKLRELFF. CDR3 nucleotide sequence: TGTGCCAGCAAGCTCAGGGAGCTGTTTTTT.